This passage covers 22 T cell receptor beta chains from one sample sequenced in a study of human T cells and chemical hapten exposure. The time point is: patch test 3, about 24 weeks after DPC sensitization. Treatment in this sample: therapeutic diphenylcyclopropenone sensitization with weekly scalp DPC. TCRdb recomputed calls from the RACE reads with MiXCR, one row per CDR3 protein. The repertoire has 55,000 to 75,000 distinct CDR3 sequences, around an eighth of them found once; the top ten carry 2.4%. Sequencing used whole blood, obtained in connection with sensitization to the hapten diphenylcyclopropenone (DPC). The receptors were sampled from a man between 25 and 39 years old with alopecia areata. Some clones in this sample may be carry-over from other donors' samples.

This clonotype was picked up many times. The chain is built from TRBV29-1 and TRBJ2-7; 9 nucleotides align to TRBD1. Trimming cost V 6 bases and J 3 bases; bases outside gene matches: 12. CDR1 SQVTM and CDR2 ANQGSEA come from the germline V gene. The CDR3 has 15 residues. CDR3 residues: CSVTQGAPSIYEQYF. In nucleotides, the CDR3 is TGCAGCGTGACACAGGGGGCTCCCTCCATCTACGAGCAGTACTTC.

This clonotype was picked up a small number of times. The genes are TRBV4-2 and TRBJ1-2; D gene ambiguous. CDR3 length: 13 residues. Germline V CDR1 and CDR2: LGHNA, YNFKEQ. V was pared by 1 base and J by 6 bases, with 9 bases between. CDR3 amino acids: CASSQGRQNGYTF. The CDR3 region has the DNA TGTGCCAGCAGCCAAGGGCGGCAGAATGGCTACACCTTC.

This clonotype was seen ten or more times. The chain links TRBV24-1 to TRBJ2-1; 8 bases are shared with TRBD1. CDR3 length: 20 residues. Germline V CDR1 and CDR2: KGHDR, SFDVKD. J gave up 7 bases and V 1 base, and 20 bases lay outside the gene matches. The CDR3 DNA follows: TGTGCCACCAGTGATTTCACCCGGGCAGGGGGCCGTTCCCCTTTAAATGAGCAGTTCTTC. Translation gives CATSDFTRAGGRSPLNEQFF.

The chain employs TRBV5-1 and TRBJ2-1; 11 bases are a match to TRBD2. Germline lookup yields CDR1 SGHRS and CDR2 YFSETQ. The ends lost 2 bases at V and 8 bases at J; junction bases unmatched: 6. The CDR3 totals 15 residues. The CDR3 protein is CASSFGTSGGYEQFF. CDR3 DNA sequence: TGCGCCAGCAGCTTTGGGACTAGCGGTGGATATGAGCAGTTCTTC.

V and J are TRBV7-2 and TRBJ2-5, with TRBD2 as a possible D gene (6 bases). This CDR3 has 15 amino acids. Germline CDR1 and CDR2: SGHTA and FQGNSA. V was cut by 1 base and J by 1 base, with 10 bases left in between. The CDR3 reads CASSLVGSGQETQYF. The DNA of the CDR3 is TGTGCCAGCAGCTTAGTTGGTAGCGGCCAAGAGACCCAGTACTTC.

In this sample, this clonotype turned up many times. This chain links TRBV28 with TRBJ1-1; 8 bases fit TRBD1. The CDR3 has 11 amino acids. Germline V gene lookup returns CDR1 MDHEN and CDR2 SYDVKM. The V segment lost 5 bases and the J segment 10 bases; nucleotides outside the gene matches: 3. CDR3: CASSEGQVAFF. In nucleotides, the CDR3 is TGTGCCAGCAGTGAGGGACAGGTAGCTTTCTTT.

The CDR3 sequence is CASSQGGSNTEAFF. In DNA form, the CDR3 reads TGTGCCAGCAGCCAAGGCGGATCGAACACTGAAGCTTTCTTT. The chain employs TRBV3-1 and TRBJ1-1; the D is unclear. V dropped 1 base and J dropped 1 base, with 7 bases sitting between them. The CDR3 is 14 amino acids. CDR1 and CDR2 (germline): LGHDT, YNNKEL (reference sequence).

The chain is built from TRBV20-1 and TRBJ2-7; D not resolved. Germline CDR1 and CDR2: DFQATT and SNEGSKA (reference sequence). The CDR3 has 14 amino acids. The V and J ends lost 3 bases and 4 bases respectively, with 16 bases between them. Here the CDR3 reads CSASKTSLGYEQYF. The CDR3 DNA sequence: TGCAGTGCTAGCAAGACTTCGCTGGGGTACGAGCAGTACTTC.

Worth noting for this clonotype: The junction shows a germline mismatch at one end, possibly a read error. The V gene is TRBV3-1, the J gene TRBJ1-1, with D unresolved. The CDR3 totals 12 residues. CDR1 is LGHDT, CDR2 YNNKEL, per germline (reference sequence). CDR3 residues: CAGSLGRTEAFF. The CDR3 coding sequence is TGTGCCGGCAGCTTAGGACGGACTGAAGCTTTCTTT.

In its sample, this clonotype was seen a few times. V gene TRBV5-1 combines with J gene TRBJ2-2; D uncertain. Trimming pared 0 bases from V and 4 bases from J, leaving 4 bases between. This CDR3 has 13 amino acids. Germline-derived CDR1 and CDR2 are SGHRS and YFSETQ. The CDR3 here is CASSLAGTGELFF. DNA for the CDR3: TGCGCCAGCAGCTTGGCCGGCACCGGGGAGCTGTTTTTT.

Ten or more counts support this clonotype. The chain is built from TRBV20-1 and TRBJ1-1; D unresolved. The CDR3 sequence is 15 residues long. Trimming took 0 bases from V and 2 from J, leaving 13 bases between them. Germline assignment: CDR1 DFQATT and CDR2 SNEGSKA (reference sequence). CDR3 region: CSARDGGRVNTEAFF. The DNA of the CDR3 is TGCAGTGCTAGAGATGGAGGCAGAGTAAACACTGAAGCTTTCTTT.

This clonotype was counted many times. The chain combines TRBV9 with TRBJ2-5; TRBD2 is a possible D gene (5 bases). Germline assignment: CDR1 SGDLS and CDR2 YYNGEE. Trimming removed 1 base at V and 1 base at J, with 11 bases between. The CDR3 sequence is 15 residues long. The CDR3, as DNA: TGTGCCAGCAGCGTAAGAGGAGGCAGCCAAGAGACCCAGTACTTC. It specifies CASSVRGGSQETQYF.

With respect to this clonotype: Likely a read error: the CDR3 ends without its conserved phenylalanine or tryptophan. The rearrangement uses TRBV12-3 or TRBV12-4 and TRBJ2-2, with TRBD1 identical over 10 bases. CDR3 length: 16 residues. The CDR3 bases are TGTGACAGCATTCCCCCCGGGACAGGGGTAGGCGGGGAGCTGTTTCTT. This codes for CDSIPPGTGVGGELFL.

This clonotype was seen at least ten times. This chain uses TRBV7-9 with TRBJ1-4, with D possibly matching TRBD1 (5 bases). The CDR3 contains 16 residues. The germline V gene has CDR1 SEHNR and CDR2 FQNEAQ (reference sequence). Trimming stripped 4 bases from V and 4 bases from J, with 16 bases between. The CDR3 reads CASSYRRDGINEKLFF. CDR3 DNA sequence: TGTGCCAGCAGCTACCGCCGGGACGGAATTAATGAAAAACTGTTTTTT.

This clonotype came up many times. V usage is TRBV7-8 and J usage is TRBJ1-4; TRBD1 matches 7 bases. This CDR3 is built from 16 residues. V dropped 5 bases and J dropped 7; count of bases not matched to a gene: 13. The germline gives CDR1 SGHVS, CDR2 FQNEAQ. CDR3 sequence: CASSLKGGIVSEKLFF. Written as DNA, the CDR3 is TGTGCCAGCAGCCTAAAAGGGGGCATAGTTAGTGAAAAACTGTTTTTT.

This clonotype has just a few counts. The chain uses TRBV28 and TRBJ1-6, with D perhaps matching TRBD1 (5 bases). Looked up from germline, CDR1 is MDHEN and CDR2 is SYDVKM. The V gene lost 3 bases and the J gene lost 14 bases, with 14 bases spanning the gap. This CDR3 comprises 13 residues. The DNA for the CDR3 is TGTGCCAGCAGTTTTCAAGGGGCAGGGACCCTCCACTTT. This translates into CASSFQGAGTLHF.

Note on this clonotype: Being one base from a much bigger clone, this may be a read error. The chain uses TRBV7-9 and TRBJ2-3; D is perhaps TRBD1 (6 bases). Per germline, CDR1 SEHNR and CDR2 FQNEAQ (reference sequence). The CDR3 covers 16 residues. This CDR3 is CTSSLVGQGPTDTQYF. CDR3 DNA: TGTACCAGCAGCTTAGTGGGACAAGGCCCCACAGATACGCAGTATTTT.

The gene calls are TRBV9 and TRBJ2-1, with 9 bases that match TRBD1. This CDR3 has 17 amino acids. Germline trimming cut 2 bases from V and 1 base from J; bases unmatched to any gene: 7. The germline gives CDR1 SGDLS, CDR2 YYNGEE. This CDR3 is CASSVESGTGSYNEQFF. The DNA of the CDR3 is TGTGCCAGCAGCGTGGAATCCGGGACAGGGTCCTACAATGAGCAGTTCTTC.

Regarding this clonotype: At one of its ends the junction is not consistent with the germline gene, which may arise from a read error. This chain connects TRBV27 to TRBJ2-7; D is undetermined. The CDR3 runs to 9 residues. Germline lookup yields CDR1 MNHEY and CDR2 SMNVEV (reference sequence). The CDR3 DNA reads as TGTGCCAGCAGTTCCGACATTGACTTC. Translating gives CASSSDIDF.

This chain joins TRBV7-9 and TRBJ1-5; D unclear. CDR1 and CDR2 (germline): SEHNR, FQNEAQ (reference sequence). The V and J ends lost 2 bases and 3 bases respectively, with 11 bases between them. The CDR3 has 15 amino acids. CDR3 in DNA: TGTGCCAGCAGCTTAACGGGCGGAACCAATCAGCCCCAGCATTTT. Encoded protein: CASSLTGGTNQPQHF.

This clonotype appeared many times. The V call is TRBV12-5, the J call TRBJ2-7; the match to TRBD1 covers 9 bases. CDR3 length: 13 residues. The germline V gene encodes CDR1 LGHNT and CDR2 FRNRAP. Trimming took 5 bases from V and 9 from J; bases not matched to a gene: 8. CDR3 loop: CASGPTGTGRQYF. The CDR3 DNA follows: TGTGCTAGTGGTCCCACCGGGACAGGGAGGCAGTACTTC.

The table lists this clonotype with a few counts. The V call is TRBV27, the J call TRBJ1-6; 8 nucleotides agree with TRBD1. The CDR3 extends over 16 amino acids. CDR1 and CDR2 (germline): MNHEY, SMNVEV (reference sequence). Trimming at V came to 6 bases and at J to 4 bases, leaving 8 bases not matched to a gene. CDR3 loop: CASRPQTGGYNSPLHF. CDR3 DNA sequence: TGTGCCAGCAGACCCCAAACAGGGGGTTATAATTCACCCCTCCACTTT.